These 25 T cell receptor beta chains originate from one sample sequenced in a study of STAT5B mutations in CD4+ large granular lymphocyte leukemia. The repertoire was sequenced with immunoSEQ multiplex PCR; TCRdb's copy has only in-frame clones and lacks some. This sample has some 45,000 clones, with approximately 86% found just once. The source material was CD4+ T cells from blood buffy coats. Receptors originate from a human donor in good health.

V gene TRBV2 combines with J gene TRBJ2-7; D unresolved. Looked up from germline, CDR1 is SNHLY and CDR2 is FYNNEI. This CDR3 is built from 16 residues. Between the trimmed V and J ends, which lost 3 bases and 0 bases, there was a span of 15 bases. The CDR3 region is CASSDIGVLSSYEQYF. CDR3 coding DNA: TGTGCCAGCAGTGACATAGGTGTCTTAAGCTCCTACGAGCAGTACTTC.

The J gene is TRBJ2-4, the V gene TRBV6-5; D is uncertain. The germline gives CDR1 MNHEY, CDR2 SVGAGI. V shed 11 bases and J shed 1 base, with 12 bases lying between them. The CDR3 spans 13 residues. CDR3 protein: CASAGWAKNIQYF. CDR3 bases: TGTGCCTCCGCCGGTTGGGCCAAAAACATTCAGTACTTC.

V and J are TRBV5-1 and TRBJ2-3; D not resolved. This CDR3 region has 11 residues. Germline CDR1 and CDR2: SGHRS and YFSETQ. Deletions cut 0 bases from V and 5 bases from J, with 1 base between. CDR3 DNA sequence: TGCGCCAGCAGCTTGGAAGATACGCAGTATTTT. Protein sequence: CASSLEDTQYF.

This chain connects TRBV18 to TRBJ2-1; TRBD2 matches at 10 bases. V trimming: 3 bases; J trimming: 9 bases; junction bases outside the gene matches: 8. Germline V gene data show CDR1 as KGHSH and CDR2 as LQKENI. This CDR3 spans 15 amino acids. The CDR3 loop is CASSPLAGDSGEQFF. The CDR3 DNA reads as TGTGCCAGCTCACCCCTAGCGGGAGACTCGGGTGAGCAGTTCTTC.

V and J are TRBV9 and TRBJ2-1, with D possibly being TRBD2 (5 bases). Germline CDR1 SGDLS, CDR2 YYNGEE. The CDR3 is 15 amino acids. V lost 1 base, J lost 10 bases, and 18 bases lay in between. The CDR3: CASSVSPRTDLEQFF. The CDR3 region has the DNA TGTGCCAGCAGCGTATCCCCGAGGACGGACTTGGAGCAGTTCTTC.

The chain recombines TRBV19 with TRBJ2-5; D assignment may be TRBD1 or TRBD2 (5 bases each). The CDR3 runs 17 residues. The V and J ends lost 1 base and 2 bases respectively, with 17 bases between them. Germline assignment: CDR1 LNHDA and CDR2 SQIVND (reference sequence). The CDR3 region is CASSIGLERDQQETQYF. The DNA of the CDR3 is TGTGCCAGTAGTATAGGGCTTGAACGGGACCAACAAGAGACCCAGTACTTC.

The chain has TRBV27 and TRBJ1-4; 9 bases are shared with TRBD1. CDR1 MNHEY and CDR2 SMNVEV come from the germline V gene (reference sequence). V was clipped by 3 bases and J by 2 bases; unmatched bases: 4. This CDR3 has 16 amino acids. The DNA for the CDR3 is TGTGCCAGCAGTTTGGGACAGGGAGAGACTAATGAAAAACTGTTTTTT. Translation: CASSLGQGETNEKLFF.

The rearrangement links TRBV27 to TRBJ2-1; 8 bases line up with TRBD2. V dropped 10 bases and J dropped 6; count of bases not matched to a gene: 11. Germline lookup yields CDR1 MNHEY and CDR2 SMNVEV (reference sequence). The length of the CDR3 is 14 residues. Here the CDR3 reads CATIGGRTSNEQFF. The CDR3 bases are TGTGCCACCATTGGCGGGAGGACGAGCAATGAGCAGTTCTTC.

V usage is TRBV27 and J usage is TRBJ2-5; TRBD2 agrees at 8 bases. Judging by the DNA end, TRBJ2-7 fits better; the J call may be wrong. Germline CDR1 reads MNHEY; CDR2 reads SMNVEV (reference sequence). CDR3 length equals 14 residues. The CDR3 protein is CASSARTSSYEQYF. The CDR3 nucleotides are TGTGCCAGCAGTGCCCGGACTAGCAGCTACGAGCAGTACTTC.

J is TRBJ2-6 and V is TRBV15, with 7 bases aligning to TRBD2. Germline V gene data show CDR1 as LNHNV and CDR2 as YYDKDF (reference sequence). V lost 1 base and J lost 1; bases outside the gene matches: 7. This CDR3 is 18 amino acids long. The CDR3 protein is CATSRGPSGGSGANVLTF. The CDR3 bases are TGTGCCACCAGCAGAGGTCCTAGCGGAGGGTCTGGGGCCAACGTCCTGACTTTC. The complete variable domain, with remaining parts taken from reference TRBV15 and TRBJ2-6, reads DAMVIQNPRYQVTQFGKPVTLSCSQTLNHNVMYWYQQKSSQAPKLLFHYYDKDFNNEADTPDNFQSRRPNTSFCFLDIRSPGLGDTAMYLCATSRGPSGGSGANVLTFGAGSRLTVL.

The CDR3 sequence: CASSALISGDTEAFF. The DNA for the CDR3 is TGTGCCAGCAGCGCCCTGATCTCCGGGGACACTGAAGCTTTCTTT. V usage is TRBV5-4 and J usage is TRBJ1-1; the D is unclear. Trimming cost V 4 bases and J 3 bases, with 16 bases left between them. Germline assignment: CDR1 SGHNT and CDR2 YYREEE (reference sequence). The CDR3 totals 15 residues.

The chain couples TRBV12-5 to TRBJ2-7, with 9 bases identical to TRBD2. The CDR3 sequence is 17 residues long. The junction had 8 bases not matched to a gene; V was cut back by 0 bases and J by 2 bases. Germline V gene data show CDR1 as LGHNT and CDR2 as FRNRAP. The DNA for the CDR3 is TGTGCTAGTGGTTTGGTATCTCCGACTAGCGGTACCTACGAGCAGTACTTC. Residues: CASGLVSPTSGTYEQYF.

The chain is built from TRBV18 and TRBJ2-5; 10 positions match TRBD2. J gave up 1 base and V 1 base, and 6 bases lay outside the gene matches. This CDR3 contains 17 residues. The germline V gene has CDR1 KGHSH and CDR2 LQKENI. CDR3 loop: CASSPLNSGRAQETQYF. Here the CDR3 DNA reads TGTGCCAGCTCACCACTTAACAGCGGGAGGGCCCAAGAGACCCAGTACTTC.

CDR3 residues: CASSLAGGRQGTEAFF. The CDR3, as DNA: TGTGCCAGCAGCTTAGCGGGGGGTCGGCAGGGCACTGAAGCTTTCTTT. This rearrangement joins TRBV7-9 to TRBJ1-1, with D possibly being TRBD1 (5 bases). V was clipped by 0 bases and J by 4 bases, with 15 bases between them. This CDR3 region has 16 residues. Germline V lookup: CDR1 SEHNR, CDR2 FQNEAQ (reference sequence).

This chain connects TRBV7-3 to TRBJ1-1, with D perhaps matching TRBD1 (5 bases). Trimming cost V 0 bases and J 5 bases, with 19 bases left between them. The CDR3 is made up of 17 amino acids. Germline values: CDR1 SGHTA, CDR2 FQGTGA. The CDR3 nucleotides read TGTGCCAGCAGCTTAACCCGCGTGGGCACAGGCAATACTGAAGCTTTCTTT. Encoded protein: CASSLTRVGTGNTEAFF.

The rearrangement joins TRBV5-1 to TRBJ2-3; D possibly corresponds to TRBD2 (5 bases). This CDR3 comprises 13 residues. The V end was cut by 2 bases, the J end by 4 bases, with 8 bases between. Germline V gene sequence: CDR1 SGHRS, CDR2 YFSETQ. The CDR3 loop reads CASSLLVPDTQYF. In nucleotides, the CDR3 is TGCGCCAGCAGCTTACTAGTGCCAGATACGCAGTATTTT. The complete variable domain, with remaining parts taken from reference TRBV5-1 and TRBJ2-3, reads KAGVTQTPRYLIKTRGQQVTLSCSPISGHRSVSWYQQTPGQGLQFLFEYFSETQRNKGNFPGRFSGRQFSNSRSEMNVSTLELGDSALYLCASSLLVPDTQYFGPGTRLTVL.

The J gene is TRBJ2-2, the V gene TRBV5-4; 7 bases line up with TRBD2. V was clipped by 0 bases and J by 8 bases; unmatched bases: 7. From germline, CDR1 is SGHNT and CDR2 YYREEE (reference sequence). This CDR3 is built from 15 residues. The CDR3 DNA reads as TGTGCCAGCAGCTTGGGCTTCGGGGGGTCGGGGGAGCTGTTTTTT. This encodes CASSLGFGGSGELFF.

The chain is built from TRBV4-3 and TRBJ1-1; tentative D call: TRBD1 (5 bases). CDR1 and CDR2 from the germline V gene are LGHNA and YSLEER. The CDR3 runs 15 residues. With 3 bases removed from V and 5 bases from J, the gap between germline ends came to 16 bases. CDR3 loop: CASSHVQGGSTEAFF. In nucleotides, the CDR3 is TGCGCCAGCAGCCATGTCCAGGGAGGGAGTACTGAAGCTTTCTTT.

This chain links TRBV7-2 with TRBJ1-3, with D tentatively TRBD1 (5 bases). The CDR3 runs 14 residues. Trimming removed 3 bases from V and 8 bases from J, with 14 bases in between. Germline V gene lookup returns CDR1 SGHTA and CDR2 FQGNSA. The CDR3 region is CASSFREFGDTIYF. As DNA, the CDR3 is TGTGCCAGCAGCTTCAGGGAATTCGGGGACACCATATATTTT.

The chain uses TRBV11-2 and TRBJ2-7, with 8 bases aligning to TRBD1. V lost 2 bases to trimming and J lost 5 bases; unmatched junction nucleotides: 8. This CDR3 has 15 residues. Germline assignment: CDR1 SGHAT and CDR2 FQNNGV. DNA of the CDR3: TGTGCCAGCAGCTTAAAGGGGGCAGGGGGCCACGAGCAGTACTTC. This sequence encodes CASSLKGAGGHEQYF. Full variable domain (outside the CDR3, taken from reference TRBV11-2 and TRBJ2-7): EAGVAQSPRYKIIEKRQSVAFWCNPISGHATLYWYQQILGQGPKLLIQFQNNGVVDDSQLPKDRFSAERLKGVDSTLKIQPAKLEDSAVYLCASSLKGAGGHEQYFGPGTRLTVT.

The chain couples TRBV19 to TRBJ2-7; 10 bases fit TRBD2. Looked up from germline, CDR1 is LNHDA and CDR2 is SQIVND (reference sequence). Trimming cost V 3 bases and J 3 bases; bases outside gene matches: 8. The CDR3 runs 16 residues. DNA of the CDR3: TGTGCCAGTAGTATCCTGGCTAGCGGGAGAATCTACGAGCAGTACTTC. Its translation: CASSILASGRIYEQYF.

The table lists this clone with a count of one. This chain links TRBV18 with TRBJ2-7; D may match TRBD1 or TRBD2 (6 bases each). CDR3 size: 16 residues. V was pared by 3 bases and J by 2 bases, with 17 bases between. Germline lookup yields CDR1 KGHSH and CDR2 LQKENI. CDR3 region: CASSPTAPEGAYEQYF. CDR3 nucleotide sequence: TGTGCCAGCTCACCGACTGCCCCGGAGGGGGCCTACGAGCAGTACTTC.

The CDR3 coding sequence is TGTGCCAGCAGCCCCCGACTAGCGCCCATCAACGAGCAGTACTTC. It translates to CASSPRLAPINEQYF. The chain has TRBV9 and TRBJ2-7, with 8 bases fitting TRBD2. After removal of 4 bases from V and 5 bases from J, the junction contained 11 bases not matched to a gene. CDR1 and CDR2 from the germline V gene are SGDLS and YYNGEE. This CDR3 is built from 15 residues.

The CDR3 region has the DNA TGTGCCAGCAGTCTGCGGACGGGGCTGGGGCAGCCCCAGCATTTT. Translated, it gives CASSLRTGLGQPQHF. The rearrangement uses TRBV6-1 and TRBJ1-5, with TRBD1 as a possible D gene (5 bases). This CDR3 spans 15 amino acids. Germline CDR1 MNHNS, CDR2 SASEGT. Trimming took 5 bases from V and 7 from J, leaving 18 bases between them.

The chain employs TRBV12-5 and TRBJ2-1, with a tentative D call TRBD2 (6 bases). V was trimmed by 1 base and J by 10 bases, leaving 11 bases between them. In germline, CDR1 is LGHNT, CDR2 FRNRAP. There are 13 residues in the CDR3. CDR3 bases: TGTGCTAGTGGTTTGGCGGGGGTAGAGGAGCAGTTCTTC. Amino acid sequence: CASGLAGVEEQFF.